Presented here are 22 T cell receptor beta chains from one specimen sequenced in a study of blood T cell repertoires in COVID-19. Method: immunoSEQ multiplex PCR; TCRdb's copy keeps in-frame clones and lacks some. This repertoire shows under 85,000 clones, around 80% found once; its top ten account for around 27%. The material sequenced was peripheral blood. All receptors come from a woman of 80 years or more with active or convalescent COVID-19.

The genes are TRBV18 and TRBJ2-1, with TRBD1 matching over 10 bases. Trimming at V came to 4 bases and at J to 5 bases, leaving 8 bases not matched to a gene. Germline lookup yields CDR1 KGHSH and CDR2 LQKENI. The CDR3 length is 16 residues. CDR3 protein: CASSLLGQGGHNEQFF. CDR3 coding DNA: TGTGCCAGCTCACTGCTCGGACAGGGGGGCCACAATGAGCAGTTCTTC.

In its sample, this clone was seen a few times. CDR3 DNA sequence: TGTGCCAGCAGCCAAGAAAGTCAGGGGGCCGTCTCTGGGGCCAACGTCCTGACTTTC. Its protein is CASSQESQGAVSGANVLTF. V usage is TRBV14 and J usage is TRBJ2-6, with 8 bases identical to TRBD1. There are 19 residues in the CDR3. In germline, CDR1 is SGHDN, CDR2 FVKESK. Unmatched junction bases numbered 7, after V lost 0 bases and J lost 0 bases.

This clone has just a few counts. The CDR3 protein is CASTIREQARDFNNSPLHF. For the CDR3, the DNA is TGTGCCAGCACCATTCGGGAGCAAGCTAGGGACTTCAATAATTCACCCCTCCACTTT. The chain has TRBV28 and TRBJ1-6; a possible D gene is TRBD1 (5 bases). Trimming pared 7 bases from V and 5 bases from J, leaving 27 bases between. The CDR3 sequence is 19 residues long. Germline V gene sequence: CDR1 MDHEN, CDR2 SYDVKM.

Points on this clone: At one end, the junction sequence differs from germline, possibly due to a read error. The rearrangement joins TRBV2 to TRBJ1-5; 9 bases are shared with TRBD1. Germline CDR1 SNHLY, CDR2 FYNNEI. The CDR3 sequence is 15 residues long. CDR3: CASSEDRGFNQPQHF. DNA of the CDR3: TGTGCCAGCAGCGAAGACAGGGGGTTCAATCAGCCCCAGCATTTT. Looking up the rest from reference TRBV2 and TRBJ1-5 gives the full variable domain: EPEVTQTPSHQVTQMGQEVILRCVPISNHLYFYWYRQILGQKVEFLVSFYNNEISEKSEIFDDQFSVERPDGSNFTLKIRSTKLEDSAMYFCASSEDRGFNQPQHFGDGTRLSIL.

The chain joins TRBV5-1 to TRBJ2-5; TRBD2 matches at 9 bases. Germline V gives CDR1 SGHRS, CDR2 YFSETQ. The CDR3 sequence is 16 residues long. V was pared by 0 bases and J by 4 bases, with 7 bases of the junction left unmatched. This CDR3 is CASSLVGGGAGETQYF. For the CDR3, the DNA is TGCGCCAGCAGCTTGGTTGGCGGGGGGGCCGGAGAGACCCAGTACTTC.

The chain is built from TRBV7-8 and TRBJ1-5, with D perhaps TRBD1 (6 bases). Trimming took 5 bases from V and 2 from J, leaving 16 bases between them. The CDR3 length is 16 residues. CDR1 SGHVS and CDR2 FQNEAQ come from the germline V gene. CDR3 sequence (DNA): TGTGCCAGCAGCCTAGGCCGGGGGGCCGGCAATCAGCCCCAGCATTTT. As protein: CASSLGRGAGNQPQHF.

The V gene is TRBV4-3, the J gene TRBJ2-1; 12 bases match TRBD2. In germline, CDR1 is LGHNA, CDR2 YSLEER. With V trimmed by 3 bases and J by 3 bases, 3 bases remained unmatched. The CDR3 loop spans 16 amino acids. As DNA, the CDR3 is TGCGCCAGCAGCCAGCGACTAGCGGGGGACTACAATGAGCAGTTCTTC. Translation: CASSQRLAGDYNEQFF.

The chain combines TRBV6-5 with TRBJ2-7; 8 bases align to TRBD1. The CDR3 contains 13 residues. V was pared by 9 bases and J by 3 bases, with 7 bases of the junction left unmatched. Germline V lookup: CDR1 MNHEY, CDR2 SVGAGI. For the CDR3, the DNA is TGTGCCAGTGGTAAGACAGGGGACTACGAGCAGTACTTC. It is translated as CASGKTGDYEQYF.

The V call is TRBV6-5, the J call TRBJ2-7; D might be TRBD2 (6 bases). Trimming cost V 7 bases and J 3 bases, with 16 bases left between them. This CDR3 comprises 14 residues. Germline V gene data show CDR1 as MNHEY and CDR2 as SVGAGI. The CDR3 DNA is TGTGCCAGCAAGGGGACTCTAAATGGCTACGAGCAGTACTTC. Translating gives CASKGTLNGYEQYF.

J is TRBJ2-6 and V is TRBV9, with TRBD1 as a possible D gene (5 bases). Germline V CDR1 and CDR2: SGDLS, YYNGEE. This CDR3 comprises 19 residues. V was trimmed by 1 base and J by 0 bases, leaving 17 bases between them. CDR3 nucleotides: TGTGCCAGCAGCGTACGGTCAACAGGAGAGGCCTCTGGGGCCAACGTCCTGACTTTC. As protein: CASSVRSTGEASGANVLTF.

This chain links TRBV28 with TRBJ1-2, with D uncertain. Per germline, CDR1 MDHEN and CDR2 SYDVKM. Trimming took 7 bases from V and 3 from J, leaving 12 bases between them. This CDR3 has 13 amino acids. CDR3 nucleotide sequence: TGTGCCAGCATAGGCGGAAACTACTATGGCTACACCTTC. Translation: CASIGGNYYGYTF.

The chain's CDR3 is CASSPERDNEQFF. Here the CDR3 DNA reads TGTGCCAGCAGTCCCGAGCGGGACAATGAGCAGTTCTTC. This chain connects TRBV2 to TRBJ2-1; weak D call: TRBD2 (6 bases). Germline V gene data show CDR1 as SNHLY and CDR2 as FYNNEI. Trimming left V 5 bases short and J 5 bases short, with 10 bases between. This CDR3 is 13 amino acids long.

The V call is TRBV19, the J call TRBJ2-3, with 8 bases aligning to TRBD2. Trimming took 4 bases from V and 0 from J; bases not matched to a gene: 3. This CDR3 has 15 residues. Germline V CDR1 and CDR2: LNHDA, SQIVND (reference sequence). CDR3: CASSNGGVSTDTQYF. CDR3 sequence (DNA): TGTGCCAGTAGTAACGGGGGGGTAAGCACAGATACGCAGTATTTT.

This chain connects TRBV6-1 to TRBJ1-5; tentative D call: TRBD1 (6 bases). The CDR3 contains 13 residues. CDR1 and CDR2 (germline): MNHNS, SASEGT. V lost 2 bases, J lost 7 bases, and 9 bases lay in between. Here the CDR3 DNA reads TGTGCCAGCAGTGAATCAGGGGTCCAGCCCCAGCATTTT. Translating it yields CASSESGVQPQHF.

A single count supports this clone. This chain connects TRBV5-4 to TRBJ1-2; perhaps TRBD1 as D (5 bases). CDR1 and CDR2 from the germline V gene are SGHNT and YYREEE (reference sequence). V was pared by 6 bases and J by 4 bases, with 13 bases between. CDR3 length equals 13 residues. Here the CDR3 DNA reads TGTGCCAGCACCCTGGGGGGGACCTATGGCTACACCTTC. This sequence encodes CASTLGGTYGYTF.

The CDR3 loop is CASSLAGQIYEQYF. The CDR3 nucleotides are TGTGCCAGCAGCTTAGCGGGACAGATCTACGAGCAGTACTTC. The genes are TRBV7-9 and TRBJ2-7; the match to TRBD1 covers 7 bases. V shed 0 bases and J 3 bases; nucleotides not matched to a gene: 2. Per germline, CDR1 SEHNR and CDR2 FQNEAQ (reference sequence). CDR3 length: 14 residues.

This rearrangement joins TRBV3-1 (or the pseudogene TRBV3-2) to TRBJ2-1; the match to TRBD2 covers 9 bases. The ends lost 10 bases at V and 12 bases at J; junction bases unmatched: 13. Germline V gene sequence: CDR1 LGHDT, CDR2 YNNKEL (reference sequence). This CDR3 region has 13 residues. The CDR3 is CATAGLAVGAQFF. In DNA form, the CDR3 reads TGTGCCACCGCGGGACTAGCCGTTGGGGCGCAGTTCTTC.

The chain carries TRBV18 and TRBJ2-7, with 8 bases lining up with TRBD1. The CDR3 has 17 residues. The germline CDR1 and CDR2 sequences are KGHSH and LQKENI. The ends lost 2 bases at V and 2 bases at J; junction bases unmatched: 11. CDR3 in amino acids: CASSPNHRDRITYEQYF. Written as DNA, the CDR3 is TGTGCCAGCTCACCAAACCACCGGGACAGGATAACCTACGAGCAGTACTTC.

V and J are TRBV5-1 and TRBJ2-5; possibly TRBD2 for D (6 bases). In germline, CDR1 is SGHRS, CDR2 YFSETQ. Trimming pared 3 bases from V and 12 bases from J, leaving 18 bases between. The CDR3 loop spans 13 amino acids. The CDR3: CASSSGEGGTKYF. The CDR3 nucleotides read TGCGCCAGCAGCTCAGGCGAGGGAGGTACCAAGTACTTC. The full variable domain, with the rest looked up from reference TRBV5-1 and TRBJ2-5, is KAGVTQTPRYLIKTRGQQVTLSCSPISGHRSVSWYQQTPGQGLQFLFEYFSETQRNKGNFPGRFSGRQFSNSRSEMNVSTLELGDSALYLCASSSGEGGTKYFGPGTRLLVL.

The chain uses TRBV5-8 and TRBJ2-7; 9 nucleotides align to TRBD1. Germline CDR1 reads SGHTS; CDR2 reads YDEGEE. The CDR3 consists of 15 residues. V shed 2 bases, J shed 4 bases, and the junction held 7 bases outside the gene matches. The CDR3 nucleotides are TGTGCCAGCAGCTTCCGGACAGGGGAGGGTTACGAGCAGTACTTC. Translating gives CASSFRTGEGYEQYF.

This clone was recorded once. Germline is not matched at one junction end, which may reflect a read error. This chain uses TRBV7-7 with TRBJ1-2; 9 bases map to TRBD1. This CDR3 contains 14 residues. Looked up from germline, CDR1 is SSHAT and CDR2 is FNYEAQ (reference sequence). The DNA of the CDR3 is TGTGCTAGCAGCCCGGTAACAGGGGGCGTAGGCTACACCTTC. It yields the protein CASSPVTGGVGYTF.

V gene TRBV3-1 (or the pseudogene TRBV3-2) combines with J gene TRBJ1-1; no reliable D call. This CDR3 region has 13 residues. Per germline, CDR1 LGHDT and CDR2 YNNKEL (reference sequence). V shed 2 bases and J shed 4 bases, with 8 bases lying between them. Here the CDR3 reads CASSQREGTEAFF. In nucleotides, the CDR3 is TGTGCCAGCAGCCAAAGGGAGGGCACTGAAGCTTTCTTT.